A selection of T cell receptor beta chains follows, all from one sample in a study of blood T cell repertoires in COVID-19. The protocol was immunoSEQ multiplex PCR, while the TCRdb copy is restricted to in-frame clones and leaves out a portion. Of 200,000 to 250,000 clones listed, about four fifths are singletons. Sequences were obtained from PBMCs or T cells enriched from blood (not recorded which). These receptors all come from an older woman who had recovered from COVID-19. Both conserved end residues are part of each CDR3. A D gene is named only where the DNA matches it firmly. Clone size is stated in some rows and not others, as once, few, many or a class when expanded.

J gene: TRBJ1-1
D gene: NA
clone size: NA
V gene: TRBV5-1
CDR3 DNA: TGCGCCAGCAGCTTGGCAGGGTTTGACACTGAAGCTTTCTTT
CDR3 protein: CASSLAGFDTEAFF

J gene: TRBJ2-3
D gene: TRBD2
clone size: NA
V gene: TRBV11-2
CDR3 DNA: TGTGCCAGCAGCTTAGATCCGGCGGGGGGGCCCACAGATACGCAGTATTTT
CDR3 protein: CASSLDPAGGPTDTQYF

J gene: TRBJ1-1
D gene: TRBD1
clone size: NA
V gene: TRBV20-1
CDR3 DNA: TGCAGTGCTAGTTGGGGGACAGGGGCTATGAACACTGAAGCTTTCTTT
CDR3 protein: CSASWGTGAMNTEAFF

J gene: TRBJ1-1
D gene: NA
clone size: NA
V gene: TRBV20-1
CDR3 DNA: TGCAGTGCTAGTCAGGGAGGCGGCACTGAAGCTTTCTTT
CDR3 protein: CSASQGGGTEAFF

J gene: TRBJ2-3
D gene: NA
clone size: NA
V gene: TRBV5-4
CDR3 DNA: TGTGCCAGCAGCCCCGCTTTGATCCGAGCGGCAGATACGCAGTATTTT
CDR3 protein: CASSPALIRAADTQYF

J gene: TRBJ1-1
D gene: NA
clone size: NA
V gene: TRBV19
CDR3 DNA: TGTGCCAGTAGTACCAGTCGACAGACGAACACTGAAGCTTTCTTT
CDR3 protein: CASSTSRQTNTEAFF

J gene: TRBJ1-6
D gene: NA
clone size: few
V gene: TRBV27
CDR3 DNA: TGTGCCAGCAGTCTGCCGCCGGGACTGATGAATAATTCACCCCTCCACTTT
CDR3 protein: CASSLPPGLMNNSPLHF

J gene: TRBJ1-5
D gene: NA
clone size: NA
V gene: TRBV7-9
CDR3 DNA: TGTGCCAGCGTAATGGGCAATAGCAATCAGCCCCAGCATTTT
CDR3 protein: CASVMGNSNQPQHF

J gene: TRBJ2-1
D gene: TRBD1
clone size: NA
V gene: TRBV19
CDR3 DNA: TGTGCCAGTAGTAGAAGCCAGGGGGCGCGGCGGGAGCAGTTCTTC
CDR3 protein: CASSRSQGARREQFF

J gene: TRBJ2-5
D gene: NA
clone size: NA
V gene: TRBV6-2/TRBV6-3
CDR3 DNA: TGTGCCAGCAGTTACCCTTCTTACCAAGAGACCCAGTACTTC
CDR3 protein: CASSYPSYQETQYF

J gene: TRBJ1-2
D gene: NA
clone size: few
V gene: TRBV4-1
CDR3 DNA: TGCGCCAGCAGCCAAGAGGGGTCAGGGAAATATGGCTACACCTTC
CDR3 protein: CASSQEGSGKYGYTF

J gene: TRBJ1-2
D gene: NA
clone size: NA
V gene: TRBV15
CDR3 DNA: TGTGCCACCAGCAGAGATAACAGGGAGAGGTATGGCTACACCTTC
CDR3 protein: CATSRDNRERYGYTF

J gene: TRBJ1-2
D gene: TRBD1
clone size: NA
V gene: TRBV19
CDR3 DNA: TGTGCCAGTAGTACCCCGGGACAGGGCCCGCTCGGCTACACCTTC
CDR3 protein: CASSTPGQGPLGYTF

J gene: TRBJ2-1
D gene: NA
clone size: NA
V gene: TRBV25-1
CDR3 DNA: TGTGCCAGCAGGACTCAGGGCGCAGGTGGGAATGAGCAGTTCTTC
CDR3 protein: CASRTQGAGGNEQFF